These T cell receptor beta chains were read from a single sample in a study of blood T cells in healthy people across ages. TCRdb reanalysed the 5' RACE reads using MiXCR and keeps one entry per CDR3 protein. Among 1.5 million to 2 million distinct CDR3 sequences listed, 28% were seen once. The sample taken for sequencing was blood. These receptors were collected from a woman aged 25 to 39 in good health. CDR3s include the opening cysteine and the closing phenylalanine or tryptophan. The D gene is left open where the match is weak. Clone size appears in some rows only: once, few, many, or a class for an expanded clone.

d_call: TRBD1
j_call: TRBJ1-5
v_call: TRBV6-6
clone_size: -
cdr3_nt: TGTGCCAACAAAACAGGGGGAGGCAATCAGCCCCAGCATTTT
cdr3_aa: CANKTGGGNQPQHF

d_call: -
j_call: TRBJ2-5
v_call: TRBV7-3
clone_size: -
cdr3_nt: TGTGCCAGCAGCTTACGGCAGGGATTAGAAGAGACCCAGTACTTC
cdr3_aa: CASSLRQGLEETQYF

d_call: -
j_call: TRBJ2-5
v_call: TRBV29-1
clone_size: many
cdr3_nt: TGCAGCGTTAATCGGCAAGGAGAGACCCAGTACTTC
cdr3_aa: CSVNRQGETQYF

d_call: -
j_call: TRBJ2-4
v_call: TRBV6-5
clone_size: -
cdr3_nt: TGTGCCAGCACTCCCAGGACCCTAGCCAAAAACATTCAGTACTTC
cdr3_aa: CASTPRTLAKNIQYF

d_call: -
j_call: TRBJ1-2
v_call: TRBV21-1
clone_size: -
cdr3_nt: TGTGCCAGCACCTTAAAGTCGGCCAGGTTGACCTATGGCTACACCTTC
cdr3_aa: CASTLKSARLTYGYTF

d_call: TRBD2
j_call: TRBJ2-3
v_call: TRBV5-1
clone_size: -
cdr3_nt: TGCGCCAGCAGCCCGAGGACTAGCGGGGGGTCAGATACGCAGTATTTT
cdr3_aa: CASSPRTSGGSDTQYF

d_call: TRBD2
j_call: TRBJ2-1
v_call: TRBV7-2
clone_size: many
cdr3_nt: TGTGCCAGCAGCTTAGGTGGTAGCGGGGGTAATGAGCAGTTCTTC
cdr3_aa: CASSLGGSGGNEQFF

d_call: TRBD2
j_call: TRBJ2-1
v_call: TRBV19
clone_size: -
cdr3_nt: TGTGCCAGTAGCACTCCGGGACTAGCGTACAATGAGCAGTTCTTC
cdr3_aa: CASSTPGLAYNEQFF

d_call: -
j_call: TRBJ1-5
v_call: TRBV5-6
clone_size: -
cdr3_nt: TGTGCCAGCAGCTTGAATCGGTTGGAGCCCCAGCATTTT
cdr3_aa: CASSLNRLEPQHF

d_call: -
j_call: TRBJ2-1
v_call: TRBV10-3
clone_size: -
cdr3_nt: TGTGCCATCAGTGAGAAGGGGAGGAATGAGCAGTTCTTC
cdr3_aa: CAISEKGRNEQFF

d_call: -
j_call: TRBJ2-1
v_call: TRBV20-1
clone_size: few
cdr3_nt: TGCAGTGCTCCCAGGCCGGGGAGGAGCTCCTACAATGAGCAGTTCTTC
cdr3_aa: CSAPRPGRSSYNEQFF

d_call: TRBD2
j_call: TRBJ2-3
v_call: TRBV7-2
clone_size: few
cdr3_nt: TGTGCCAGCAGCTTAGGTCGCCGGCGGGGGACTAGCACAGATACGCAGTATTTT
cdr3_aa: CASSLGRRRGTSTDTQYF

d_call: -
j_call: TRBJ1-2
v_call: TRBV7-8
clone_size: -
cdr3_nt: TGTGCCAGCAGCTTAGATTGGGGGTCCGATGGCTACACCTTC
cdr3_aa: CASSLDWGSDGYTF

d_call: -
j_call: TRBJ2-1
v_call: TRBV27
clone_size: -
cdr3_nt: TGTGCCAGCAGTGGGACCTACGGTACCGGGACACCTGAGCAGTTCTTC
cdr3_aa: CASSGTYGTGTPEQFF

d_call: -
j_call: TRBJ2-7
v_call: TRBV2
clone_size: -
cdr3_nt: TGTGCCAGCGGGCCGGGGGCTTACGAGCAGTACTTC
cdr3_aa: CASGPGAYEQYF

d_call: -
j_call: TRBJ2-7
v_call: TRBV7-9
clone_size: many
cdr3_nt: TGTGCCAGCAGCTTAGACCAGGGTAACTACGAGCAGTACTTC
cdr3_aa: CASSLDQGNYEQYF

d_call: -
j_call: TRBJ2-5
v_call: TRBV10-2
clone_size: -
cdr3_nt: TGCGCCAGCAGTGAGTCGACGGGCACTGGCGTCGGTACCCAGTACTTC
cdr3_aa: CASSESTGTGVGTQYF

d_call: -
j_call: TRBJ1-2
v_call: TRBV7-9
clone_size: few
cdr3_nt: TGTGCCAGCAGCTTAAGGCAGGGTCTCCTCTATGGCTACACCTTC
cdr3_aa: CASSLRQGLLYGYTF

d_call: -
j_call: TRBJ2-1
v_call: TRBV11-3
clone_size: -
cdr3_nt: TGTGCCAGTAGAGGTACAAGGGCGGGTGGGCAGTTCTTC
cdr3_aa: CASRGTRAGGQFF

d_call: TRBD2
j_call: TRBJ2-3
v_call: TRBV24-1
clone_size: -
cdr3_nt: TGTGCCACCAGTGATGGGACTAGCGGGAGGGCCCATACGCAGTATTTT
cdr3_aa: CATSDGTSGRAHTQYF

d_call: TRBD1
j_call: TRBJ2-3
v_call: TRBV6-5
clone_size: few
cdr3_nt: TGTGCCAGCAGTTGGGGGACAGGGGGCTATTTAGGAACAGATACGCAGTATTTT
cdr3_aa: CASSWGTGGYLGTDTQYF

d_call: TRBD2
j_call: TRBJ2-1
v_call: TRBV11-2
clone_size: -
cdr3_nt: TGTGCCAGCAGCTTGCTCCGGACTAGCGGGAGTGGGAATGAGCAGTTCTTC
cdr3_aa: CASSLLRTSGSGNEQFF

d_call: -
j_call: TRBJ1-2
v_call: TRBV29-1
clone_size: few
cdr3_nt: TGCAGCGTTGATGGTCAGAAGGGCGGCTACACCTTC
cdr3_aa: CSVDGQKGGYTF

d_call: -
j_call: TRBJ2-2
v_call: TRBV28
clone_size: -
cdr3_nt: TGTGCCAGCAGCCGCGGAGGTTGGACCGGGGAGCTGTTTTTT
cdr3_aa: CASSRGGWTGELFF

d_call: -
j_call: TRBJ2-1
v_call: TRBV27
clone_size: few
cdr3_nt: TGTGCCAGCAGTTTCGGTCTGCGGGCCCGAGGGGATGAGCAGTTCTTC
cdr3_aa: CASSFGLRARGDEQFF

d_call: -
j_call: TRBJ1-2
v_call: TRBV3-1
clone_size: -
cdr3_nt: TGTGCCAGCAGCCAGGATTCATCTGGGTTAACTGGCTACACCTTC
cdr3_aa: CASSQDSSGLTGYTF

d_call: -
j_call: TRBJ1-4
v_call: TRBV7-2
clone_size: -
cdr3_nt: TGTACCAGCAGCCCAGACAGTAATAGAGGTGAAAAACTGTTTTTT
cdr3_aa: CTSSPDSNRGEKLFF

d_call: TRBD1
j_call: TRBJ2-7
v_call: TRBV11-2
clone_size: -
cdr3_nt: TGTGCCAGCAGTCAATATTCCGGGACAGGGGAATCCTACGAGCAGTACTTC
cdr3_aa: CASSQYSGTGESYEQYF

d_call: TRBD1
j_call: TRBJ1-1
v_call: TRBV2
clone_size: -
cdr3_nt: TGTGCCAGCAGTGAAGCGCGGAGGGGGCAGTGGATGAACACTGAAGCTTTCTTT
cdr3_aa: CASSEARRGQWMNTEAFF

d_call: -
j_call: TRBJ1-1
v_call: TRBV6-2/TRBV6-3
clone_size: many
cdr3_nt: TGTGCCAGCAGAGACAGCCGGGACACTGAAGCTTTCTTT
cdr3_aa: CASRDSRDTEAFF

d_call: -
j_call: TRBJ2-2
v_call: TRBV6-2/TRBV6-3
clone_size: -
cdr3_nt: TGTGCCAGCAGGAAGACAGTAAACACCGGGGAGCTGTTTTTT
cdr3_aa: CASRKTVNTGELFF

d_call: -
j_call: TRBJ2-3
v_call: TRBV9
clone_size: few
cdr3_nt: TGTGCCAGCAGCCCTAGCCTTGGGGGGGATACGCAGTATTTT
cdr3_aa: CASSPSLGGDTQYF

d_call: -
j_call: TRBJ1-5
v_call: TRBV12-3/TRBV12-4
clone_size: few
cdr3_nt: TGTGCCAGCACAGAAAGTGGTCAGCCCCAGCATTTT
cdr3_aa: CASTESGQPQHF

d_call: -
j_call: TRBJ2-3
v_call: TRBV20-1
clone_size: -
cdr3_nt: TGCAGTGCTCAGTTTGACAGGAGGGGCACAGATACGCAGTATTTT
cdr3_aa: CSAQFDRRGTDTQYF

d_call: -
j_call: TRBJ1-1
v_call: TRBV29-1
clone_size: -
cdr3_nt: TGCAGCGTTGGGTATGCTTTCTTT
cdr3_aa: CSVGYAFF

d_call: -
j_call: TRBJ1-5
v_call: TRBV20-1
clone_size: -
cdr3_nt: TGCAGTGCTAGAGATCGACGGACCAATCAGCCCCAGCATTTT
cdr3_aa: CSARDRRTNQPQHF

d_call: TRBD2
j_call: TRBJ2-1
v_call: TRBV11-2
clone_size: -
cdr3_nt: TGTGCCAGCAGCTTATTCGGGACTAGTAAAGGGAATGAGCAGTTCTTC
cdr3_aa: CASSLFGTSKGNEQFF

d_call: -
j_call: TRBJ2-7
v_call: TRBV30
clone_size: -
cdr3_nt: TGTGCCTGCTCGGCGGGCGGACCCTCCTACGAGCAGTACTTC
cdr3_aa: CACSAGGPSYEQYF

d_call: TRBD2
j_call: TRBJ2-3
v_call: TRBV20-1
clone_size: -
cdr3_nt: TGCAGTGCTCCGGAGTCGGGAGGGTATACGCAGTATTTT
cdr3_aa: CSAPESGGYTQYF

d_call: -
j_call: TRBJ2-7
v_call: TRBV12-3/TRBV12-4
clone_size: many
cdr3_nt: TGTGCCAGCAGTTTAGACAGTTATCCCTACGAGCAGTACTTC
cdr3_aa: CASSLDSYPYEQYF

d_call: -
j_call: TRBJ2-5
v_call: TRBV12-3/TRBV12-4
clone_size: -
cdr3_nt: TGTGCCAGCAGTTTAAGCCCCGCCGGGTTCGAAGAGACCCAGTACTTC
cdr3_aa: CASSLSPAGFEETQYF

d_call: -
j_call: TRBJ2-7
v_call: TRBV27
clone_size: few
cdr3_nt: TGTGCCAGCAGGTTAGGGGCGGGGACCTACGAGCAGTACTTC
cdr3_aa: CASRLGAGTYEQYF

d_call: -
j_call: TRBJ2-7
v_call: TRBV27
clone_size: many
cdr3_nt: TGTGCCAGCAGTTTATGGTACAGCTACGAGCAGTACTTC
cdr3_aa: CASSLWYSYEQYF

d_call: -
j_call: TRBJ1-1
v_call: TRBV6-6
clone_size: -
cdr3_nt: TGTGCCAGCAGTTACTCGATAGCCGGGGACACTGAAGCTTTCTTT
cdr3_aa: CASSYSIAGDTEAFF

d_call: -
j_call: TRBJ2-1
v_call: TRBV6-5
clone_size: -
cdr3_nt: TGTGCCAGCCGCCCAGGTTTAAGCTCCTACAATGAGCAGTTCTTC
cdr3_aa: CASRPGLSSYNEQFF

d_call: -
j_call: TRBJ1-5
v_call: TRBV9
clone_size: many
cdr3_nt: TGTGCCAGCAGCGTAGATGGAGGGAGCAATCAGCCCCAGCATTTT
cdr3_aa: CASSVDGGSNQPQHF

d_call: -
j_call: TRBJ1-1
v_call: TRBV7-2
clone_size: -
cdr3_nt: TGTGCCTGTAGCTTAGGAAGGGTGAACACTGAAGCTTTCTTT
cdr3_aa: CACSLGRVNTEAFF

d_call: TRBD1
j_call: TRBJ2-2
v_call: TRBV20-1
clone_size: -
cdr3_nt: TGCAGCGCTAGGACAGGGGCAGGGGAGCTGTTTTTT
cdr3_aa: CSARTGAGELFF

d_call: -
j_call: TRBJ2-7
v_call: TRBV21-1
clone_size: many
cdr3_nt: TGTGCCAGCAGCCCACAGGGGAATCACTACGAGCAGTACTTC
cdr3_aa: CASSPQGNHYEQYF

d_call: -
j_call: TRBJ2-3
v_call: TRBV29-1
clone_size: many
cdr3_nt: TGCACTCAACAGGGTCTGGAGTCCGATACGCAGTATTTT
cdr3_aa: CTQQGLESDTQYF

d_call: TRBD1
j_call: TRBJ2-5
v_call: TRBV6-1
clone_size: -
cdr3_nt: TGTGCCAGCAGTCAACCGGGACAGGAAGGAGAGACCCAGTACTTC
cdr3_aa: CASSQPGQEGETQYF